This is a list of T cell receptor beta chains from one sample in a study of shared clonotypes between healthy human individuals. Sequenced by immunoSEQ multiplex PCR; TCRdb stores in-frame clones only, minus some. The sample holds 2,100,000 or so clones, nearly 97% seen once. Specimen: naive CD4+ T cells sorted from blood. All receptors come from a man between 18 and 29 years old in good health. CDR3s include the opening cysteine and the closing phenylalanine or tryptophan. Each record gives: J gene, V gene, clone size, D gene, CDR3 protein, CDR3 DNA. The D gene is left open where the match is weak. A clone size is listed for some rows: how often the clone was seen (once, few, many), or a class if it is expanded.

j_gene: TRBJ2-2
v_gene: TRBV11-3
abundance: NA
d_gene: NA
CDR3aa: CASSQSLNTGELFF
CDR3nt: TGTGCCAGCAGTCAATCGTTAAACACCGGGGAGCTGTTTTTT

j_gene: TRBJ1-3
v_gene: TRBV7-9
abundance: NA
d_gene: NA
CDR3aa: CASSLEMGATNTIYF
CDR3nt: TGTGCCAGCAGCTTAGAGATGGGGGCTACGAACACCATATATTTT

j_gene: TRBJ2-5
v_gene: TRBV5-1
abundance: NA
d_gene: NA
CDR3aa: CASSFSGPAGETQYF
CDR3nt: TGCGCCAGCAGCTTCAGCGGCCCGGCAGGGGAGACCCAGTACTTC

j_gene: TRBJ2-7
v_gene: TRBV12-2
abundance: NA
d_gene: NA
CDR3aa: CASRLKGSDSKTYEQYF
CDR3nt: TGTGCAAGTCGCTTAAAGGGTAGTGACTCCAAAACCTACGAGCAGTACTTC

j_gene: TRBJ2-7
v_gene: TRBV6-5
abundance: NA
d_gene: NA
CDR3aa: CASSYSEAVGTYEQYF
CDR3nt: TGTGCCAGCAGTTACTCGGAGGCAGTTGGGACCTACGAGCAGTACTTC

j_gene: TRBJ2-1
v_gene: TRBV2
abundance: NA
d_gene: TRBD2
CDR3aa: CASTQRASGGAHEQFF
CDR3nt: TGTGCCAGCACCCAAAGGGCTAGCGGGGGGGCCCATGAGCAGTTCTTC

j_gene: TRBJ2-1
v_gene: TRBV9
abundance: NA
d_gene: NA
CDR3aa: CASSAGMGYNEQFF
CDR3nt: TGTGCCAGCAGCGCCGGGATGGGATACAATGAGCAGTTCTTC

j_gene: TRBJ2-1
v_gene: TRBV4-1
abundance: NA
d_gene: NA
CDR3aa: CASSQDSRVNNEQFF
CDR3nt: TGCGCCAGCAGCCAAGATTCCAGGGTCAACAATGAGCAGTTCTTC

j_gene: TRBJ1-5
v_gene: TRBV28
abundance: NA
d_gene: NA
CDR3aa: CASSVPGPLAQHF
CDR3nt: TGTGCCAGCAGTGTGCCAGGGCCGTTGGCCCAGCATTTT

j_gene: TRBJ2-3
v_gene: TRBV2
abundance: NA
d_gene: TRBD1
CDR3aa: CASSGQGSTDTQYF
CDR3nt: TGTGCCAGCAGTGGACAGGGGAGCACAGATACGCAGTATTTT

j_gene: TRBJ1-2
v_gene: TRBV27
abundance: NA
d_gene: NA
CDR3aa: CASRKQVGGNYGYTF
CDR3nt: TGTGCCAGCAGGAAACAGGTTGGGGGGAACTATGGCTACACCTTC

j_gene: TRBJ2-5
v_gene: TRBV30
abundance: NA
d_gene: TRBD1
CDR3aa: CACVTGQAYQETQYF
CDR3nt: TGTGCCTGCGTTACGGGACAGGCCTACCAAGAGACCCAGTACTTC

j_gene: TRBJ2-3
v_gene: TRBV6-5
abundance: NA
d_gene: NA
CDR3aa: CASSQGDTQYF
CDR3nt: TGTGCCAGCAGCCAAGGGGATACGCAGTATTTT

j_gene: TRBJ1-6
v_gene: TRBV28
abundance: NA
d_gene: NA
CDR3aa: CASNPQGNSPLHF
CDR3nt: TGTGCCAGCAATCCACAGGGCAATTCACCCCTCCACTTT

j_gene: TRBJ1-1
v_gene: TRBV2
abundance: NA
d_gene: NA
CDR3aa: CASAGEPGGAFF
CDR3nt: TGTGCCAGCGCAGGGGAACCCGGGGGAGCTTTCTTT

j_gene: TRBJ2-7
v_gene: TRBV6-1
abundance: NA
d_gene: TRBD1
CDR3aa: CASSVTGQEQYF
CDR3nt: TGTGCCAGCAGTGTGACAGGGCAAGAGCAGTACTTC

j_gene: TRBJ1-2
v_gene: TRBV20-1
abundance: NA
d_gene: TRBD1
CDR3aa: CSAPTGDGYTF
CDR3nt: TGCAGTGCGCCAACAGGGGACGGCTACACCTTC

j_gene: TRBJ2-5
v_gene: TRBV29-1
abundance: NA
d_gene: NA
CDR3aa: CSVRGRLQETQYF
CDR3nt: TGCAGCGTGAGGGGGAGACTCCAAGAGACCCAGTACTTC

j_gene: TRBJ2-1
v_gene: TRBV30
abundance: NA
d_gene: TRBD2
CDR3aa: CAWSVWAGGSYNEQFF
CDR3nt: TGTGCCTGGAGTGTATGGGCGGGAGGGTCATACAATGAGCAGTTCTTC

j_gene: TRBJ2-7
v_gene: TRBV10-1
abundance: NA
d_gene: TRBD2
CDR3aa: CASSEAGVYEQYF
CDR3nt: TGCGCCAGCAGTGAGGCGGGAGTCTACGAGCAGTACTTC

j_gene: TRBJ2-3
v_gene: TRBV5-1
abundance: NA
d_gene: NA
CDR3aa: CASSFQGREPDTQYF
CDR3nt: TGCGCCAGCAGCTTTCAGGGCAGGGAGCCAGATACGCAGTATTTT

j_gene: TRBJ2-2
v_gene: TRBV2
abundance: few
d_gene: NA
CDR3aa: CASQLSGELFF
CDR3nt: TGTGCCAGTCAGTTGTCCGGGGAGCTGTTTTTT

j_gene: TRBJ2-2
v_gene: TRBV5-6
abundance: NA
d_gene: NA
CDR3aa: CASSFWVGQSPTGELFF
CDR3nt: TGTGCCAGCAGCTTTTGGGTGGGGCAGTCCCCTACCGGGGAGCTGTTTTTT

j_gene: TRBJ2-7
v_gene: TRBV5-6
abundance: NA
d_gene: TRBD2
CDR3aa: CASSLIPGGAGVLYEQYF
CDR3nt: TGTGCCAGCAGCTTAATCCCCGGGGGAGCGGGGGTCCTATACGAGCAGTACTTC

j_gene: TRBJ2-7
v_gene: TRBV10-3
abundance: NA
d_gene: NA
CDR3aa: CAISESKGSEQYF
CDR3nt: TGTGCCATCAGTGAGTCGAAGGGGAGCGAGCAGTACTTC

j_gene: TRBJ2-1
v_gene: TRBV7-2
abundance: NA
d_gene: TRBD1
CDR3aa: CASSPTSLQGAKGSNEQFF
CDR3nt: TGTGCCAGCAGCCCAACTTCCCTACAGGGGGCTAAAGGAAGCAATGAGCAGTTCTTC

j_gene: TRBJ1-5
v_gene: TRBV2
abundance: few
d_gene: TRBD1
CDR3aa: CASSEEGTGSNQPQHF
CDR3nt: TGTGCCAGCAGTGAAGAAGGGACAGGGAGCAATCAGCCCCAGCATTTT